The clone carrying this TCR beta chain was picked up a small number of times. Its antigen is undetermined. The data stem from a study of beta chain features in type 1 diabetes. Across the study: Healthy donors and patients had similar age, gender and cell yields.

V was clipped by 5 bases and J by 5 bases, with 12 bases between them. The CDR3 loop spans 14 amino acids. CDR1 is SGHVS and CDR2 is FQNEAQ in the germline V gene. The study, taken as a whole, reports: Patients' naive, central memory and Treg TCRB repertoires seemed closer to one another than those of healthy donors. Patients with Type 1 diabetes showed moderately but significantly shorter TCRB CDR3s in all four CD4+ subsets.

As every portion of the isolated RNA was reverse transcribed, the sequencing read expressed TCRB transcripts. TCRdb keeps only in-frame clones here, not all; method: immunoSEQ multiplex PCR. There are 30,000 to 45,000 clones in the sample; about two thirds occur only once, and over 2% lies in the top ten. Researchers reported sorting CD4+ naive, central memory, regulatory and stem cell-like memory cells via CD45RO/CCR7/CD25/CD127/CD95/CD27. This clonotype originated in a woman aged 25 to 39 in good health. The sequenced material came from Tregs from blood. The chain uses TRBV7-8 and TRBJ1-4; maybe TRBD1 (6 bases). For the CDR3, the DNA is TGTGCCAGCAGCCCCGGACAGTTCAATGAAAAACTGTTTTTT. This gives the protein CASSPGQFNEKLFF.